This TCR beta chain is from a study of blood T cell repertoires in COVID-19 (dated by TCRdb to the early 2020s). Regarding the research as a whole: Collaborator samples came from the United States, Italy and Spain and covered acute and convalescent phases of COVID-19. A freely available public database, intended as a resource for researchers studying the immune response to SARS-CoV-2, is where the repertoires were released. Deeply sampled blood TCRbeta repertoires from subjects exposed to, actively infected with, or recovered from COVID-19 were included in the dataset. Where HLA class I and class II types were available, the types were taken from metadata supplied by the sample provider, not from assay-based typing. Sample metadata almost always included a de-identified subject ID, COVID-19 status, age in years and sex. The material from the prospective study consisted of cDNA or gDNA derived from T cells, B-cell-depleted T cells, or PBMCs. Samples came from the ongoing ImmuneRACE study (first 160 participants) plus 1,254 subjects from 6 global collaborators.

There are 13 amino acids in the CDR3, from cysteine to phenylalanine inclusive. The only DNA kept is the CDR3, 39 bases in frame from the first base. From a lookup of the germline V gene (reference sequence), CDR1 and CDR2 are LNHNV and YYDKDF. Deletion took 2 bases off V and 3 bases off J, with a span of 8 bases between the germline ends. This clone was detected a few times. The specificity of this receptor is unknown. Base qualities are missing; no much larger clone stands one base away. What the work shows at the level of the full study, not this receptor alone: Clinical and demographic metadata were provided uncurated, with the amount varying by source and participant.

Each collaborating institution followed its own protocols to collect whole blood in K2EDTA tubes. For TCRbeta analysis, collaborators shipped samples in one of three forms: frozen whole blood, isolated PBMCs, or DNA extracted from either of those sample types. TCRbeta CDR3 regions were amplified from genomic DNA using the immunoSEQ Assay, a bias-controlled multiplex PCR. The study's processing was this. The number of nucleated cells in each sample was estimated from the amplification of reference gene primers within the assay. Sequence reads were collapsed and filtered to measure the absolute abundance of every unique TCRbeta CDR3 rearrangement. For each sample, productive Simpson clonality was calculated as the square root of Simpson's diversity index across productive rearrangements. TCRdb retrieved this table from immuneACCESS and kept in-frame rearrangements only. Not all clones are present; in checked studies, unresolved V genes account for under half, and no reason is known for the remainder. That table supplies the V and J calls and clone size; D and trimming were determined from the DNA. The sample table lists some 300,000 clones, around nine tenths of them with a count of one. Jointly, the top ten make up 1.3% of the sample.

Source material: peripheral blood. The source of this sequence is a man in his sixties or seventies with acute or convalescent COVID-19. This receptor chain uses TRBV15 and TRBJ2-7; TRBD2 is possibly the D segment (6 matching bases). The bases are TGTGCCACCAGCAGAAGACTAGGCTACGAGCAGTACTTC. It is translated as CATSRRLGYEQYF.